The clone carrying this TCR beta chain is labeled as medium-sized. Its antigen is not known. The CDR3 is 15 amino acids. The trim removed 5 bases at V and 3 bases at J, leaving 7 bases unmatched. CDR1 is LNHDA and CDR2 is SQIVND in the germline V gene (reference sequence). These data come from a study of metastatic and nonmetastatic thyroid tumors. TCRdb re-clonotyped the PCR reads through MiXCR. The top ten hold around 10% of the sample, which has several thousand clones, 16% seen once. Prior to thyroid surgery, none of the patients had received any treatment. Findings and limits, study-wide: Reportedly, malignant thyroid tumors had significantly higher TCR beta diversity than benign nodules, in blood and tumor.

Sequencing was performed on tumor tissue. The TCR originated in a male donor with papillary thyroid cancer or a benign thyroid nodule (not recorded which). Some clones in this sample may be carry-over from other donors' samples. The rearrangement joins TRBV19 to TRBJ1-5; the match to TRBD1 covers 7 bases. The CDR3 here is CASSPRGQDNQPQHF. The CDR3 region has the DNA TGTGCCAGTAGTCCGAGAGGACAGGACAATCAGCCCCAGCATTTT.